This T cell receptor (beta chain) comes out of a study of cytomegalovirus exposure and HLA in healthy donors. Use of 60 Vbeta and 13 Jbeta primers characterized the PCR. TCRdb's table, derived via immunoSEQ multiplex PCR, lists solely in-frame clones and lacks some. The sample records about 160,000 clones, around 74% being singletons. The donors, nominally healthy at sampling, likely had unrecorded immune exposures. Study-level points and caveats: Diagnosis of cytomegalovirus status made by the classifier reportedly showed high specificity and sensitivity. Listed as cytomegalovirus-associated were over 150 TCR beta chains. In an earlier analysis, in about 530 donors, most V segments appeared productive either ~90% or ~30% of the time.

In the case of this clone: Its target is unknown.

Looked up from germline, CDR1 is SGHDN and CDR2 is FVKESK. The CDR3 contains 15 residues. The V gene lost 4 bases and the J gene lost 2 bases, with 11 bases spanning the gap. The rearrangement joins TRBV14 to TRBJ2-2, with D possibly matching TRBD2 (5 bases). Sequencing was performed on PBMCs. The sequence derives from a female donor in good health and CMV-seronegative. The CDR3 DNA sequence: TGTGCCAGCAGCCCGTGGGAGCTCAACACCGGGGAGCTGTTTTTT. Amino acid sequence: CASSPWELNTGELFF.